The present TCR beta chain was sequenced within a study of CD8+CD57+ T cells in acquired aplastic anemia. About the research overall: Roughly 3 ug was the average amount of DNA from sorted CD4+ and CD8+ cells.

The V gene's germline CDR1 is SNHLY and CDR2 FYNNEI. The CDR3 length is 17 residues. It was genomic DNA that served as the template for profiling TCR beta VDJ and CDR3. TCRdb processed the reads anew with MiXCR; each CDR3 protein has one entry. The sample yields 400,000 to 450,000 distinct CDR3 sequences, roughly 64% seen once. Regarding the study as a whole: Roughly 30 sequences, all CD8+ CDR3, were shared between patients and controls. Simpson's diversity of CD8+ cells was not significantly different in patients compared with controls.

In regard to this clonotype: Its specificity is unknown.

The V call is TRBV2, the J call TRBJ1-5; 9 bases agree with TRBD1. The sequence was collected from a human donor in good health, serving as a control. Sequencing was done on a sample of sorted CD4+, CD8+, or CD8+CD57+ T cells (not recorded which) from PBMCs. The CDR3 DNA sequence: TGTGCTACCCCCGAGACAGGGGGAGGAATAGGCAATCAGCCCCAGCATTTT. As protein: CATPETGGGIGNQPQHF.